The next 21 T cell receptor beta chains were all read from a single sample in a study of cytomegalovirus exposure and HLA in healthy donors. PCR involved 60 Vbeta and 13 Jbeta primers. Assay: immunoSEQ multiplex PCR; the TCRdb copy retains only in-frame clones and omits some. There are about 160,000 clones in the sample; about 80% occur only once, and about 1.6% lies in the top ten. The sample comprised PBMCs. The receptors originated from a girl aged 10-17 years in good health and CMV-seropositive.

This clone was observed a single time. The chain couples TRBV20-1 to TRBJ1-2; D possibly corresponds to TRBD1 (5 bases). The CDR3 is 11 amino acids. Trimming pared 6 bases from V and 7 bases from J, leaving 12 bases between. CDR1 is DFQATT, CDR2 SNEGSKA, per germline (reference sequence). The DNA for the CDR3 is TGCAGTGCCTTCGGGACTGGTGGCTACACCTTC. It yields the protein CSAFGTGGYTF.

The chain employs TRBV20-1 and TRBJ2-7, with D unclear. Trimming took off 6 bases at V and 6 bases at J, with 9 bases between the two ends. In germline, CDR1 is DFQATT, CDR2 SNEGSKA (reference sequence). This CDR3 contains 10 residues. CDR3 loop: CSATVLEQYF. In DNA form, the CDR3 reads TGCAGTGCCACGGTCCTCGAGCAGTACTTC.

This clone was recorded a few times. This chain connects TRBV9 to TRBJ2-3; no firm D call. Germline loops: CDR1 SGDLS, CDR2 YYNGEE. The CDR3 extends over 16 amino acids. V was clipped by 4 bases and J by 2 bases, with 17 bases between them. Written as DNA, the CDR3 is TGTGCCAGCAGCAAGTGGGCTTTACATAACACAGATACGCAGTATTTT. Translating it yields CASSKWALHNTDTQYF.

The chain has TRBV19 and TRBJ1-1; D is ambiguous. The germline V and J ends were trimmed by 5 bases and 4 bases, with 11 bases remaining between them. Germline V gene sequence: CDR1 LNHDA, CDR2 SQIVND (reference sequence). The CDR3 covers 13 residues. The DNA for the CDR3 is TGTGCCAGTAGTGATGATGTGAGCACTGAAGCTTTCTTT. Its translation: CASSDDVSTEAFF.

CDR3 nucleotide sequence: TGTGCCAGCAACAGGGGGCTTGAAAAACTGTTTTTT. This translates into CASNRGLEKLFF. The chain has TRBV28 and TRBJ1-4, with 9 bases lining up with TRBD1. CDR3 size: 12 residues. Germline V gives CDR1 MDHEN, CDR2 SYDVKM. Trimming took 7 bases from V and 7 from J; bases not matched to a gene: 1.

The CDR3 region is CASSISKNTEAFF. The CDR3 nucleotides are TGTGCCAGTAGTATTTCTAAGAACACTGAAGCTTTCTTT. The chain is built from TRBV19 and TRBJ1-1, with D unclear. Trimming stripped 3 bases from V and 1 base from J, with 6 bases between. The CDR3 consists of 13 residues. The germline gives CDR1 LNHDA, CDR2 SQIVND (reference sequence).

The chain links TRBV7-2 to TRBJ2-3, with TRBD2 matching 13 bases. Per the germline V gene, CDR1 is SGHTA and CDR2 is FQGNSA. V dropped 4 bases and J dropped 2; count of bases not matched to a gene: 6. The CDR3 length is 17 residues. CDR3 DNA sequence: TGTGCCAGCAGCTGGAGGACTAGCGGGGGAACCACAGATACGCAGTATTTT. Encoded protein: CASSWRTSGGTTDTQYF.

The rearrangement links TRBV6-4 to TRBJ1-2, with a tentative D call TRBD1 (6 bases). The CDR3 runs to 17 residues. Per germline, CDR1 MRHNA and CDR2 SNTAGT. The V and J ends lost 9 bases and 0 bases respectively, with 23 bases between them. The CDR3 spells CARVSGTKVGANYGYTF. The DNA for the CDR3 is TGTGCCAGGGTATCCGGGACAAAGGTGGGGGCTAACTATGGCTACACCTTC.

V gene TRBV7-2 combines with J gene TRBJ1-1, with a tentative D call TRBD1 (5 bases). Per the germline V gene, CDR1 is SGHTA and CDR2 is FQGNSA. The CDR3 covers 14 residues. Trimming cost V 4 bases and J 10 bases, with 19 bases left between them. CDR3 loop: CASSSPGRARTAFF. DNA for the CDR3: TGTGCCAGCAGCTCCCCCGGCAGGGCGCGCACAGCTTTCTTT.

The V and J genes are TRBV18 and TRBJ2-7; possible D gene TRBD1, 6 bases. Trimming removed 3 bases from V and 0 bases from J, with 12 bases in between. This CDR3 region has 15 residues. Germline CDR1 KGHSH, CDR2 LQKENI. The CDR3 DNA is TGTGCCAGCTCACCTGCTTGGGACAACTCCTACGAGCAGTACTTC. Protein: CASSPAWDNSYEQYF.

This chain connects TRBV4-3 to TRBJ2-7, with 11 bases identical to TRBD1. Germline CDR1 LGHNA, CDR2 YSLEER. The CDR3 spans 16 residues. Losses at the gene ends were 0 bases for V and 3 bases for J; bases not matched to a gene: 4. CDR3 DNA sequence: TGCGCCAGCAGCCAAGATCACGGGACAGGGGGCTACGAGCAGTACTTC. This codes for CASSQDHGTGGYEQYF.

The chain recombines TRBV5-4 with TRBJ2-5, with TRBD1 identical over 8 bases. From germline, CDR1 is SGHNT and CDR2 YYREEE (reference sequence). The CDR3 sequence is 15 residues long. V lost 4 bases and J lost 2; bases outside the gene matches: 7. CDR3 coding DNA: TGTGCCAGCAGCAAACCAGGGGGCGCGCAAGAGACCCAGTACTTC. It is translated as CASSKPGGAQETQYF.

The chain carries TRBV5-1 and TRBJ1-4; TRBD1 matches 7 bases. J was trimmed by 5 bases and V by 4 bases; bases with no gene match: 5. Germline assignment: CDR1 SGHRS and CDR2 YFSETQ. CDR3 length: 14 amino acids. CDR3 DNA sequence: TGCGCCAGCAGCCTGGGACAGCAGAATGAAAAACTGTTTTTT. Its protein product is CASSLGQQNEKLFF.

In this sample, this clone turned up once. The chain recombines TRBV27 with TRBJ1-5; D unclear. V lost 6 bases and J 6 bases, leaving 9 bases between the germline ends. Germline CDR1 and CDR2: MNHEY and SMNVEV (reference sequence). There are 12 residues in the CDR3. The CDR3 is CASSKLSQPQHF. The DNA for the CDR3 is TGTGCCAGCAGCAAGTTGAGTCAGCCCCAGCATTTT.

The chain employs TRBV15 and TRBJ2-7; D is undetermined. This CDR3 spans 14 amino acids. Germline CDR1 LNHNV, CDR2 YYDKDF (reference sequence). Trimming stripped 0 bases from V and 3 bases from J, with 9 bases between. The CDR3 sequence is CATSRDNGVYEQYF. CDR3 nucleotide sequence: TGTGCCACCAGCAGAGATAATGGAGTCTACGAGCAGTACTTC.

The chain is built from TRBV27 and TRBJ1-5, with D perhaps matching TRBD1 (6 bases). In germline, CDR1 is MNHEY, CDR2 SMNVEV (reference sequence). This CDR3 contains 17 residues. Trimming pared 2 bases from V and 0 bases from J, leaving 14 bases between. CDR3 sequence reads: CASSLQGSFHSNQPQHF. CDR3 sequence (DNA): TGTGCCAGCAGTTTACAGGGGTCCTTTCATAGCAATCAGCCCCAGCATTTT.

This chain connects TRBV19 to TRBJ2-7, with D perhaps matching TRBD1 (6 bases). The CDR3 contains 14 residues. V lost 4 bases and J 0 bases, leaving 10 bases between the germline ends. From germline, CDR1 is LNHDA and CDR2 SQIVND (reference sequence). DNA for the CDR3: TGTGCCAGTAGTAAGGACAGAAACTCCTACGAGCAGTACTTC. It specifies CASSKDRNSYEQYF.

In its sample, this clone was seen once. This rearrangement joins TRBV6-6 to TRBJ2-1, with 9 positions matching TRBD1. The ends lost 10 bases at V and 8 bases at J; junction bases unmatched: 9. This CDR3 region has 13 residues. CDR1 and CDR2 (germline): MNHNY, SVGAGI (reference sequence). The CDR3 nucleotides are TGTGCCACGGGGACAGGGAGTGCCGATGAGCAGTTCTTC. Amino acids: CATGTGSADEQFF.

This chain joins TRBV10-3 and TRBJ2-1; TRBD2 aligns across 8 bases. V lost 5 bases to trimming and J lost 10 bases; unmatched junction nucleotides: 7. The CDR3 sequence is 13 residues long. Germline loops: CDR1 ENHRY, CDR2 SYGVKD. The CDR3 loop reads CAISHNGGAEQFF. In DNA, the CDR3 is TGTGCCATCAGTCACAACGGGGGGGCAGAGCAGTTCTTC.

CDR3 nucleotides: TGTGCCAGCAGCTTAGCTGTGGGGGACAGGGGATTATACGAGCAGTACTTC. Its protein product is CASSLAVGDRGLYEQYF. This sequence joins TRBV7-8 and TRBJ2-7, with 10 bases identical to TRBD1. The CDR3 spans 17 residues. CDR1 is SGHVS and CDR2 is FQNEAQ in the germline V gene. Trimming cost V 0 bases and J 4 bases; bases outside gene matches: 9.

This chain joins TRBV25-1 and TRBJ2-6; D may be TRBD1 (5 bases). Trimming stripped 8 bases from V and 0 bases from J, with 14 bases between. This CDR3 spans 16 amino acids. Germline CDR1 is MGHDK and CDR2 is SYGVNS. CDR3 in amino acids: CASRQLPHSGANVLTF. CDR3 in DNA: TGTGCCAGCCGACAGTTGCCACACTCTGGGGCCAACGTCCTGACTTTC.